This T cell receptor beta chain was captured by sequencing in a study of T cell repertoires in cytomegalovirus infection. Study overall: Signatures in public TCR beta sequences pointed to both CMV infection and matching HLA type. Points from the study as a whole: Using cumulative public TCR beta family frequency, the authors identified those who carried CMV together with the relevant HLA. The response measured ex vivo was dominated by TCR beta clonotypes (HLA-C-restricted and CMV-specific).

In the case of this clonotype: Its antigen is undetermined.

TCRdb itself ran the reads through MiXCR, one entry per CDR3 protein. The repertoire includes hundreds of thousands of distinct CDR3 sequences, 24% of them detected once, and 7% to 9% sits in the top ten. The CDR3 spans 15 residues. From germline, CDR1 is DFQATT and CDR2 SNEGSKA (reference sequence). The J segment lost 3 bases and the V segment lost 3 bases, leaving 6 bases of the junction unmatched. This rearrangement joins TRBV20-1 to TRBJ2-1, with 9 bases fitting TRBD1. The TCR originated in a human donor in good health (CMV status not recorded). Some clones in this sample may be carry-over from other donors' samples. The material sequenced was CD8+ T cells from PBMCs. CDR3 bases: TGCAGTGCTAGGGGGGACAGGGAGAACTACAATGAGCAGTTCTTC. This gives the protein CSARGDRENYNEQFF.